Listed below are T cell receptor beta chains from one sample, sequenced in a study of cytomegalovirus exposure and HLA in healthy donors. Profiling relied on immunoSEQ multiplex PCR, and the TCRdb table lists in-frame clones only, not all of them. This sample has 150,000 to 200,000 clones, with around 80% found just once. Sequenced material: PBMCs. The source of these receptors is a male donor in good health and CMV-seropositive. Each CDR3 is given with its conserved first and last residue. The D gene is left open where the match is weak. Some rows have no size entry. The others give once, few or many, or a class for an expanded clone.

J gene	D gene	clone size	V gene	CDR3 protein	CDR3 DNA
TRBJ2-2	-	-	TRBV9	CASTRKGGGELFF	TGTGCCAGCACTCGCAAAGGGGGCGGGGAGCTGTTTTTT
TRBJ2-7	TRBD2	-	TRBV29-1	CSVEGEGREQYF	TGCAGCGTTGAGGGGGAGGGCCGGGAGCAGTACTTC
TRBJ2-1	-	-	TRBV6-5	CASTALGYNEQFF	TGTGCCAGCACCGCCCTCGGCTACAATGAGCAGTTCTTC
TRBJ2-3	-	-	TRBV11-2	CASSRGGSDTQYF	TGTGCCAGCAGCAGGGGGGGGTCAGATACGCAGTATTTT
TRBJ2-1	-	few	TRBV30	CAWTIGAAYNEQFF	TGTGCCTGGACGATAGGGGCGGCCTACAATGAGCAGTTCTTC
TRBJ2-7	TRBD1	-	TRBV5-1	CASSLDRVTPGQSSYEQYF	TGCGCCAGCAGCTTGGATAGAGTGACCCCGGGACAGAGCTCCTACGAGCAGTACTTC
TRBJ2-1	TRBD2	-	TRBV19	CASRGAGGRNNEQFF	TGTGCCAGTAGAGGAGCGGGAGGGCGAAACAATGAGCAGTTCTTC
TRBJ1-2	TRBD1	-	TRBV18	CASSPWDRAYGYTF	TGTGCCAGCTCACCTTGGGACAGAGCCTATGGCTACACCTTC
TRBJ2-5	TRBD2	once	TRBV28	CASSLFRGVNQETQYF	TGTGCCAGCAGTTTATTCCGGGGGGTGAACCAAGAGACCCAGTACTTC
TRBJ1-4	TRBD1	-	TRBV10-3	CAISVGQYNEKLFF	TGTGCCATCAGTGTGGGACAGTATAATGAAAAACTGTTTTTT
TRBJ2-2	-	-	TRBV27	CAIRSQSNTGELFF	TGTGCCATCCGTAGCCAATCGAACACCGGGGAGCTGTTTTTT
TRBJ2-7	-	once	TRBV14	CASSQESRYLYEQYF	TGTGCCAGCAGCCAAGAATCCCGCTACCTCTACGAGCAGTACTTC
TRBJ1-3	TRBD1	few	TRBV7-2	CASSSDLTGGGNTIYF	TGTGCCAGCAGCTCCGACCTGACAGGGGGTGGAAACACCATATATTTT
TRBJ1-1	-	-	TRBV7-9	CASSARQVDSSEAFF	TGTGCCAGCAGCGCCCGACAGGTCGATTCGAGTGAAGCTTTCTTT
TRBJ2-7	TRBD1	-	TRBV27	CASSYRTGAVEQYF	TGTGCCAGCAGTTACAGGACAGGAGCTGTCGAGCAGTACTTC
TRBJ2-1	-	few	TRBV7-8	CASSPPISYNEQFF	TGTGCCAGCAGCCCCCCAATCTCCTACAATGAGCAGTTCTTC